This TCR beta chain was profiled in a study of blood T cell repertoires in COVID-19. In the original processing: Estimation of nucleated cell counts relied on the amplification of reference gene primers. Method: immunoSEQ multiplex PCR; TCRdb's copy keeps in-frame clones and lacks some. That table furnishes V, J and clone size, whereas the DNA furnished D and trimming. The sample has about 140,000 clones; under 90% are singletons. CDR1 is WSHSY and CDR2 is SAAADI in the germline V gene. V gave up 2 bases and J gave up 1 base, with 8 bases separating them. This CDR3 is built from 14 residues. The source of this sequence is a man between 65 and 85 years old who had recovered from COVID-19. The chain carries TRBV10-2 and TRBJ1-1; a possible D gene is TRBD1 (5 bases). The specimen was peripheral blood. For the CDR3, the DNA is TGCGCCAGCAGTGAGAACAGGCCGAACACTGAAGCTTTCTTT. Its protein is CASSENRPNTEAFF.